Listed below are T cell receptor beta chains from one sample, sequenced in a study of T cells expressing NK-cell markers. TCRdb re-called the 5' RACE reads and gives one entry per CDR3 protein, without DNA. The sample has about 190,000 distinct CDR3 sequences, and its top ten clones hold 20% to 25%. The specimen was blood T cells: a sorted CD56 or NKG2C T cell subset, CD4+ or CD8+ T cells, or bulk PBMC T cells (not recorded which). The receptor source for this set is a man aged 18-75 years in good health. Each CDR3 is given with its conserved first and last residue. Fields, in order: J gene, clone size, V gene, CDR3 protein. The size field is filled for only some rows; it gives once, few, many or a size class.

j_call: TRBJ2-2; clone_size: -; v_call: TRBV15; cdr3_aa: CATSENTGELFF
j_call: TRBJ2-1; clone_size: -; v_call: TRBV12-3/TRBV12-4; cdr3_aa: CAKHRDPPSRQPYNEQFF
j_call: TRBJ1-1; clone_size: -; v_call: TRBV7-3; cdr3_aa: CASSLIPPDGNTEAFF
j_call: TRBJ1-3; clone_size: -; v_call: TRBV2; cdr3_aa: CATNSDSSGNTIYF
j_call: TRBJ2-7; clone_size: -; v_call: TRBV6-1; cdr3_aa: CASSPASLYEQYF
j_call: TRBJ2-1; clone_size: -; v_call: TRBV28; cdr3_aa: CASTKQGAYNEQFF
j_call: TRBJ1-1; clone_size: -; v_call: TRBV7-8; cdr3_aa: CASRGEGGTEAFF
j_call: TRBJ2-3; clone_size: -; v_call: TRBV13; cdr3_aa: CASSSPGQGNTQYF
j_call: TRBJ2-1; clone_size: -; v_call: TRBV5-6; cdr3_aa: CASSILGLAVYNEQFF
j_call: TRBJ1-2; clone_size: -; v_call: TRBV5-6; cdr3_aa: CASSPVGMEEGYTF
j_call: TRBJ2-7; clone_size: -; v_call: TRBV12-3/TRBV12-4; cdr3_aa: CASRPGQGVSYEQYF
j_call: TRBJ2-1; clone_size: -; v_call: TRBV7-7; cdr3_aa: CASSPASGGTYNEQFF
j_call: TRBJ1-1; clone_size: -; v_call: TRBV12-3/TRBV12-4; cdr3_aa: CASRPGGWGTEAFF
j_call: TRBJ2-1; clone_size: -; v_call: TRBV3-1; cdr3_aa: CASSQDGGLDLDEQFF
j_call: TRBJ2-5; clone_size: -; v_call: TRBV5-6; cdr3_aa: CASSPPRQETQYF
j_call: TRBJ1-4; clone_size: -; v_call: TRBV24-1; cdr3_aa: CATSDFRVTESNEKLFF
j_call: TRBJ2-1; clone_size: -; v_call: TRBV7-2; cdr3_aa: CASSLIPPTGNEQFF
j_call: TRBJ2-3; clone_size: -; v_call: TRBV18; cdr3_aa: CASSGTGGRDTQYF
j_call: TRBJ1-6; clone_size: -; v_call: TRBV6-5; cdr3_aa: CASDRGRVQEAPLHF
j_call: TRBJ2-7; clone_size: -; v_call: TRBV20-1; cdr3_aa: CSATSGGYEQYF
j_call: TRBJ1-2; clone_size: -; v_call: TRBV7-6; cdr3_aa: CASSLDPRPNYGYTF
j_call: TRBJ1-1; clone_size: -; v_call: TRBV6-1; cdr3_aa: CASGLQVDTEAFF
j_call: TRBJ2-7; clone_size: -; v_call: TRBV27; cdr3_aa: CASSLSRGFVEQYF
j_call: TRBJ2-5; clone_size: -; v_call: TRBV7-2; cdr3_aa: CASSLATSARRETQYF
j_call: TRBJ2-7; clone_size: -; v_call: TRBV2; cdr3_aa: CASRAIHPGVEQYF
j_call: TRBJ2-2; clone_size: -; v_call: TRBV7-3; cdr3_aa: CASSSHSGTVAGELFF
j_call: TRBJ2-1; clone_size: -; v_call: TRBV3-1; cdr3_aa: CASSQILAGAESYNEQFF
j_call: TRBJ2-1; clone_size: -; v_call: TRBV20-1; cdr3_aa: CSARDLRERREQFF
j_call: TRBJ2-7; clone_size: -; v_call: TRBV28; cdr3_aa: CASTLPRAGSDEQYF
j_call: TRBJ2-7; clone_size: -; v_call: TRBV20-1; cdr3_aa: CSARDTRGTSYEQYF
j_call: TRBJ2-1; clone_size: -; v_call: TRBV7-6; cdr3_aa: CASSLSQGWVNAEQFF
j_call: TRBJ2-3; clone_size: -; v_call: TRBV7-8; cdr3_aa: CASSQRASGTSTDTQYF
j_call: TRBJ2-5; clone_size: -; v_call: TRBV2; cdr3_aa: CAIEVPRGGETQYF
j_call: TRBJ1-2; clone_size: -; v_call: TRBV28; cdr3_aa: CASSLSGQGLHGYTF
j_call: TRBJ2-5; clone_size: -; v_call: TRBV5-1; cdr3_aa: CASSAPQEWSQYF
j_call: TRBJ2-1; clone_size: -; v_call: TRBV18; cdr3_aa: CASSTGWTQLSANEQFF
j_call: TRBJ1-4; clone_size: -; v_call: TRBV5-4; cdr3_aa: CASSSEAGSTNEKLFF
j_call: TRBJ1-5; clone_size: -; v_call: TRBV3-1; cdr3_aa: CASSQGQGLRQPQHF
j_call: TRBJ1-1; clone_size: -; v_call: TRBV19; cdr3_aa: CASSYGYGSTEAFF
j_call: TRBJ1-5; clone_size: medium-sized; v_call: TRBV10-2; cdr3_aa: CASSESTVNSNQPQHF
j_call: TRBJ1-2; clone_size: -; v_call: TRBV5-1; cdr3_aa: CASSLVSAGGDYGYTF
j_call: TRBJ2-1; clone_size: -; v_call: TRBV10-3; cdr3_aa: CAISADWDRSNNEQFF
j_call: TRBJ2-5; clone_size: -; v_call: TRBV3-1; cdr3_aa: CASSQVAGGPETQYF
j_call: TRBJ2-3; clone_size: -; v_call: TRBV4-1; cdr3_aa: CASSQLFGWQEVADTQYF
j_call: TRBJ2-5; clone_size: -; v_call: TRBV14; cdr3_aa: CASSQDLTGGGKTQYF
j_call: TRBJ1-1; clone_size: -; v_call: TRBV6-6; cdr3_aa: CASTGMNTEAFF
j_call: TRBJ2-1; clone_size: -; v_call: TRBV6-1; cdr3_aa: CASTLSVGISYNEQFF
j_call: TRBJ2-7; clone_size: -; v_call: TRBV6-1; cdr3_aa: CASSPGGGAWYEQYF
j_call: TRBJ2-2; clone_size: -; v_call: TRBV6-2/TRBV6-3; cdr3_aa: CASSPEGRELFF
j_call: TRBJ1-2; clone_size: -; v_call: TRBV30; cdr3_aa: CAWSIGQGHGYTF
j_call: TRBJ2-2; clone_size: -; v_call: TRBV27; cdr3_aa: CASSLLTAALSGELFF
j_call: TRBJ2-2; clone_size: -; v_call: TRBV9; cdr3_aa: CASSAGQAMNTGELFF
j_call: TRBJ2-5; clone_size: -; v_call: TRBV3-1; cdr3_aa: CASSQDVGRGWGETQYF
j_call: TRBJ2-7; clone_size: -; v_call: TRBV6-2/TRBV6-3; cdr3_aa: CASSYFQDTYEQYF